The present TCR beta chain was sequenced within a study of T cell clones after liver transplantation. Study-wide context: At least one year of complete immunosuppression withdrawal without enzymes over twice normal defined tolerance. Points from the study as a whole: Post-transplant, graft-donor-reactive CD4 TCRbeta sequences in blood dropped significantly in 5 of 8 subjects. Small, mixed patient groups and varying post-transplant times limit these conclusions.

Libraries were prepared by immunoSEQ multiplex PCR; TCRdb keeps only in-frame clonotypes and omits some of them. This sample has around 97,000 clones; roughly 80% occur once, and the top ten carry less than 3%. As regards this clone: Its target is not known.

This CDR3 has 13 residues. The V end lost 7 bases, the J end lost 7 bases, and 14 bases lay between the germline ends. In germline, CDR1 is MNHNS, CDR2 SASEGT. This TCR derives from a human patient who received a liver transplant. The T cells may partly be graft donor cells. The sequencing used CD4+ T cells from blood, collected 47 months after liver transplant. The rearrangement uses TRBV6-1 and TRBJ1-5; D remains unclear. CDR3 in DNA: TGTGCCAGCATCAGCGGGGTGTGCCAGCCCCAGCATTTT. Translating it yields CASISGVCQPQHF.